These T cell receptor beta chains were read from a single sample in a study of beta chain features in type 1 diabetes. Data came from immunoSEQ multiplex PCR; TCRdb stores just in-frame clones and leaves some out. The profile covers fewer than 350,000 clones, with around 16% appearing a single time and approximately 0.015% taken by the ten largest. Sequencing was done on a sample of naive CD4+ T cells from blood. Receptors were obtained from a man aged 18 to 30 with type 1 diabetes. The CDR3 runs from the conserved cysteine through the conserved F or W. D genes are given only for firm matches. Clone size is given for some rows only: seen once, a few or many times, or a class if the clone is expanded.

D gene,J gene,clone size,V gene,CDR3 DNA,CDR3 protein
-,TRBJ1-2,few,TRBV7-9,TGTGCCAGCGGCGCGGGGGCAACCTTC,CASGAGATF
TRBD1,TRBJ1-2,few,TRBV7-9,TGTGCCAGCAGCTTCCCACTGACAGGGATCTATGGCTACACCTTC,CASSFPLTGIYGYTF
-,TRBJ2-3,few,TRBV7-9,TGTGCCAGCAGCTCCAGCGCCCCCGGAGGAGATACGCAGTATTTT,CASSSSAPGGDTQYF
-,TRBJ2-7,-,TRBV6-5,TGTGCCAGCAGTAGAGGGCTCGAGCAGTACTTC,CASSRGLEQYF
TRBD1,TRBJ2-2,-,TRBV9,TGTGCCAGCAGCCGACCTATCCCGGGACAGAGAGGCACCGGGGAGCTGTTTTTT,CASSRPIPGQRGTGELFF
-,TRBJ2-7,few,TRBV30,TGTGCCTGGAGTCCCACCCAGGGGCTCTCCTACGAGCAGTACTTC,CAWSPTQGLSYEQYF
TRBD2,TRBJ2-1,-,TRBV4-3,TGCGCCAGCAGCCAGGCTTCTAGCGGGGGGGCTGATGAGCAGTTCTTC,CASSQASSGGADEQFF
-,TRBJ2-6,few,TRBV7-2,TGTGCCAGCAGCTTCACTTCCGGGGCCAACGTCCTGACTTTC,CASSFTSGANVLTF
TRBD2,TRBJ2-1,few,TRBV14,TGTGCCAGCAGCCGCGGGAGGGCCTCCTACAATGAGCAGTTCTTC,CASSRGRASYNEQFF
-,TRBJ2-6,-,TRBV9,TGTGCCAGCAGCGTTCAGGGAGGTCTCTCTGGGGCCAACGTCCTGACTTTC,CASSVQGGLSGANVLTF
-,TRBJ2-5,few,TRBV5-4,TGTGCCAGCAGCTTGGTCGTTGGGGCGGGGCAAGAGACCCAGTACTTC,CASSLVVGAGQETQYF
-,TRBJ1-1,few,TRBV7-8,TGTGCCAGCAGACGCATCTTAGGAGCTGAAGCTTTCTTT,CASRRILGAEAFF
TRBD1,TRBJ2-5,-,TRBV5-1,TGCGCCAGCAGCGGGGACAGTAAAGAGACCCAGTACTTC,CASSGDSKETQYF
-,TRBJ2-1,-,TRBV9,TGTGCCAGCAGCGCGCGTCCTGAAGGGGGTGAGCAGTTCTTC,CASSARPEGGEQFF
TRBD1,TRBJ2-2,-,TRBV2,TGTGCCAGCAGTCGCGGGACAGGATTGAACACCGGGGAGCTGTTTTTT,CASSRGTGLNTGELFF
-,TRBJ1-5,-,TRBV16,TGTGCCAGCAGCCAATCTCTGTGGACAGAGAATAGCAATCAGCCCCAGCATTTT,CASSQSLWTENSNQPQHF
-,TRBJ2-1,few,TRBV5-4,TGTGCCAGCAGCGCTGTAGCGTCAACCTACAATGAGCAGTTCTTC,CASSAVASTYNEQFF
TRBD1,TRBJ2-1,-,TRBV28,TGTGCCAGTGGAGGGACAGGCCGACAAGAGCAGTTCTTC,CASGGTGRQEQFF
-,TRBJ1-1,-,TRBV5-1,TGCGCCAGCAGCCCCTCCCCGGGGGGCGGCACTGAAGCTTTCTTT,CASSPSPGGGTEAFF
-,TRBJ2-3,once,TRBV29-1,TGCAGCGTTGAAGGGCCGTCAGATACGCAGTATTTT,CSVEGPSDTQYF
-,TRBJ2-7,few,TRBV14,TGTGCCAGCAGCCTCCCGGACTCCCGGGGGTACGAGCAGTACTTC,CASSLPDSRGYEQYF
TRBD2,TRBJ2-1,-,TRBV9,TGTGCCAGCAGCGTAATGGGACTAGCGGGGCTAAATGAGCAGTTCTTC,CASSVMGLAGLNEQFF
TRBD1,TRBJ2-1,few,TRBV19,TGTGCCAGTACCCGGACAGGGAGCCCCGGGGTGAATGAGCAGTTCTTC,CASTRTGSPGVNEQFF
-,TRBJ2-3,few,TRBV9,TGTGCCAGCAGCGTAGATGAGTTGGGAGCAACTAGCACAGATACGCAGTATTTT,CASSVDELGATSTDTQYF
-,TRBJ1-1,-,TRBV28,TGTGCCAGCAGTTTGGGCCAGCTTGAAGCTTTCTTT,CASSLGQLEAFF
-,TRBJ2-3,-,TRBV18,TGTGCCAGCTCACTGGGGAGGAGCACAGATACGCAGTATTTT,CASSLGRSTDTQYF
-,TRBJ2-3,few,TRBV5-1,TGCGCCAGCAGCTCCGGCACAGATACGCAGTATTTT,CASSSGTDTQYF
-,TRBJ2-5,-,TRBV7-9,TGTGCCAGCAGCCAACCAGGGGAGACCCAGTACTTC,CASSQPGETQYF
-,TRBJ1-1,few,TRBV30,TGTGCCTGGAGCGGTTGGCAGGGAAGGGCTTTCTTT,CAWSGWQGRAFF
-,TRBJ1-6,few,TRBV11-2,TGTGCCAGCAGCTTAAGGTGGGGGGTGCAACCCCTCCACTTT,CASSLRWGVQPLHF
TRBD1,TRBJ1-6,-,TRBV9,TGTGCCAGCAGCGTAGACCCGAGGGGGCCGATGGGTTCACCCCTCCACTTT,CASSVDPRGPMGSPLHF
-,TRBJ2-5,-,TRBV18,TGTGCCAGCTCGATCCGGGACTCCTTACAAGAGACCCAGTACTTC,CASSIRDSLQETQYF
-,TRBJ1-5,-,TRBV15,TGTGCCACCAGCAGAGCCTCCAATCAGCCCCAGCATTTT,CATSRASNQPQHF
TRBD2,TRBJ2-1,-,TRBV27,TGTGCCAGCAGTAGACTAGCGGGTAACTCCTACAATGAGCAGTTCTTC,CASSRLAGNSYNEQFF
-,TRBJ1-5,few,TRBV28,TGTGCCAGCAGTTCTATTCAGCCCCAGCATTTT,CASSSIQPQHF
TRBD2,TRBJ2-3,-,TRBV5-1,TGCGCCAGCAGCTTGAGCTCGCGGGAGACGACAGATACGCAGTATTTT,CASSLSSRETTDTQYF
TRBD2,TRBJ2-3,few,TRBV5-1,TGCGCCAGCAGCTTGTACGTAACTAGCGGGAGACAGGAAACAGATACGCAGTATTTT,CASSLYVTSGRQETDTQYF